Listed below are T cell receptor beta chains from one sample, sequenced in a study of T cells in Graves' hyperthyroidism and ophthalmopathy. TCRdb re-derived calls from the multiplex PCR reads in MiXCR, one entry per CDR3 protein. The sample lists about 760,000 distinct CDR3 sequences, just over 35% seen once, with roughly 30% in the top ten. The source material was blood. The receptors shown here come from a woman aged 40 to 55 with Graves' hyperthyroidism. CDR3s include the opening cysteine and the closing phenylalanine or tryptophan. D genes are given only for firm matches.

J gene: TRBJ1-1; D gene: .; V gene: TRBV12-3/TRBV12-4; CDR3 protein: CASSLVRVVGTEAFF
J gene: TRBJ1-6; D gene: .; V gene: TRBV20-1; CDR3 protein: CSARDHYNSPLHF
J gene: TRBJ2-7; D gene: .; V gene: TRBV6-6; CDR3 protein: CASSEAIEQYF
J gene: TRBJ1-1; D gene: TRBD1; V gene: TRBV7-3; CDR3 protein: CASSSPQGMGSAEAFF
J gene: TRBJ1-1; D gene: .; V gene: TRBV10-3; CDR3 protein: CAIGAVTEAFF
J gene: TRBJ1-1; D gene: .; V gene: TRBV6-5; CDR3 protein: CASSYGQGGTEAFF
J gene: TRBJ2-5; D gene: TRBD1; V gene: TRBV7-2; CDR3 protein: CASSSDRDRNLPETQYF
J gene: TRBJ1-4; D gene: .; V gene: TRBV7-2; CDR3 protein: CASSLDGSGLFF
J gene: TRBJ1-4; D gene: .; V gene: TRBV20-1; CDR3 protein: CSASGGHTNERLFF
J gene: TRBJ1-5; D gene: TRBD1; V gene: TRBV19; CDR3 protein: CASSIRGTGDNQPQHF
J gene: TRBJ2-5; D gene: .; V gene: TRBV6-1; CDR3 protein: CASSLDRHHQETQYF
J gene: .; D gene: .; V gene: TRBV5-1; CDR3 protein: CASSLEIWAEQFF
J gene: TRBJ2-2; D gene: .; V gene: TRBV9; CDR3 protein: CASGGDRSAGELFF
J gene: TRBJ2-5; D gene: .; V gene: TRBV5-4; CDR3 protein: CASSLPGKYF
J gene: TRBJ2-2; D gene: .; V gene: TRBV24-1; CDR3 protein: CATSGVANTGELFF
J gene: TRBJ1-4; D gene: .; V gene: TRBV15; CDR3 protein: CATSREPTGMGVEKLFF